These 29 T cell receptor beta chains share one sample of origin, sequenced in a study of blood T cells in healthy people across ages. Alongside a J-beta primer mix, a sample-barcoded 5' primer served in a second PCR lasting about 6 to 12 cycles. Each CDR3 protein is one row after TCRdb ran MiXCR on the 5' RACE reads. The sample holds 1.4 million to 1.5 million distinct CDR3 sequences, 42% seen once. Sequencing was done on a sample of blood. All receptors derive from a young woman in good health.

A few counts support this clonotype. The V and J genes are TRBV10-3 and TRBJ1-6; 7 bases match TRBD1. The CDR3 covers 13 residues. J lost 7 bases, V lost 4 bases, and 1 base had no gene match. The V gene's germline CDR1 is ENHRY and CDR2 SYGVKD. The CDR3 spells CAISGGQNSPLHF. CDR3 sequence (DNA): TGTGCCATCAGTGGGGGACAGAATTCACCCCTCCACTTT.

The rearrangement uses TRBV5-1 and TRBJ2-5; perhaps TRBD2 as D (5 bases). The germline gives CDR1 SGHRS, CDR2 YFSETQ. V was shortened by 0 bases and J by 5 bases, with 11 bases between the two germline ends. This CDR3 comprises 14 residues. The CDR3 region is CASSLAASTETQYF. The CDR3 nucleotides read TGCGCCAGCAGCTTGGCCGCTAGCACGGAGACCCAGTACTTC.

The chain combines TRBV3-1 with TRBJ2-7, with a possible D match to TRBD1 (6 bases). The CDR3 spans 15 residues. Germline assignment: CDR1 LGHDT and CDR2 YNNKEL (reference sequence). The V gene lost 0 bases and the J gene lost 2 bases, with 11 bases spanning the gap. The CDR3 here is CASSQEWTVTYEQYF. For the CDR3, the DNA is TGTGCCAGCAGCCAAGAATGGACAGTAACCTACGAGCAGTACTTC.

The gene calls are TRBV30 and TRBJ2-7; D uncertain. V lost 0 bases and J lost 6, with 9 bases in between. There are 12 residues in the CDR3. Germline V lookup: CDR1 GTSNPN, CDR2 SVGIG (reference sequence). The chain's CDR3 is CAWSVGVVEQYF. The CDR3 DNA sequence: TGTGCCTGGAGTGTAGGAGTGGTCGAGCAGTACTTC.

The CDR3 region has the DNA TGCAGTGCACCGACATCTTTCGAGGGCTACACCTTC. Translated, it gives CSAPTSFEGYTF. This chain links TRBV20-1 with TRBJ1-2; D is unclear. The germline V and J ends were trimmed by 6 bases and 8 bases, with 16 bases remaining between them. This CDR3 region has 12 residues. Germline V gives CDR1 DFQATT, CDR2 SNEGSKA (reference sequence).

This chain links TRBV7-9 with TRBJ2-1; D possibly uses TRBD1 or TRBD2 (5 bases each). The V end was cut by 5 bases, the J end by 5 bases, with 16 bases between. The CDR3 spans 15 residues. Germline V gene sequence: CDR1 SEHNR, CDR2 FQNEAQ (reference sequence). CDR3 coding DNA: TGTGCCAGCAGCCCCCCGGGACCAACTCACAATGAGCAGTTCTTC. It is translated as CASSPPGPTHNEQFF. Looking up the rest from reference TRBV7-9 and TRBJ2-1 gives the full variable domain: DTGVSQNPRHKITKRGQNVTFRCDPISEHNRLYWYRQTLGQGPEFLTYFQNEAQLEKSRLLSDRFSAERPKGSFSTLEIQRTEQGDSAMYLCASSPPGPTHNEQFFGPGTRLTVL.

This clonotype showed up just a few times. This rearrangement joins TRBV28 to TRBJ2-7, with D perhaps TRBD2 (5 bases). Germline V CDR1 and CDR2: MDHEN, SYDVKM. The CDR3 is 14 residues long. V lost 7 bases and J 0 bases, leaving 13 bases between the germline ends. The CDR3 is CASTPLGSSYEQYF. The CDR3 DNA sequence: TGTGCCAGCACCCCACTAGGGAGCTCCTACGAGCAGTACTTC.

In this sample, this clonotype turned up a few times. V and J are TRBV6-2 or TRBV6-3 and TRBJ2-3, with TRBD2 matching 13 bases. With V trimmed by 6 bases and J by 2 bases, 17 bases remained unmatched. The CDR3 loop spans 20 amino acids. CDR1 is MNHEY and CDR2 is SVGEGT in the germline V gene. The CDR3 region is CASRPNTGTSGKRATDTQYF. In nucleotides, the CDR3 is TGTGCCAGCAGACCAAATACCGGGACTAGCGGGAAGAGGGCCACAGATACGCAGTATTTT.

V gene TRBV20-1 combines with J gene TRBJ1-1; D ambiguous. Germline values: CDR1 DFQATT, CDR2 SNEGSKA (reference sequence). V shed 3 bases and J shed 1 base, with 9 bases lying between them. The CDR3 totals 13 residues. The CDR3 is CSARTVENTEAFF. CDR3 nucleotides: TGCAGTGCTAGGACCGTGGAGAACACTGAAGCTTTCTTT.

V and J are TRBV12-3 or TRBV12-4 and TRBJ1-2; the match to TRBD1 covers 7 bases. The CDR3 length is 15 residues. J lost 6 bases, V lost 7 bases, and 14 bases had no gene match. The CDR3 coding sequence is TGTGCCAGCACTCCCGGGGGTCTGGGGACAGATGGCTACACCTTC. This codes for CASTPGGLGTDGYTF.

The CDR3 DNA reads as TGCCGGAGGGGGGACAGGGTGTCCCAAGAGACCCAGTACTTC. Protein: CRRGDRVSQETQYF. The chain employs TRBV21-1 and TRBJ2-5; TRBD1 is the table's D call and was not checked against the DNA. TRBV21-1 is a documented pseudogene. This CDR3 is 14 amino acids long.

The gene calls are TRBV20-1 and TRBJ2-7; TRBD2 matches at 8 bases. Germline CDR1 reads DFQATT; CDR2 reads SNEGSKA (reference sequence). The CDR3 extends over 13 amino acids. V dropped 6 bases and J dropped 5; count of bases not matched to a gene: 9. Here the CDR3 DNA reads TGCAGTGCCCAGAATAGCGGGAACCACGAGCAGTACTTC. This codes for CSAQNSGNHEQYF.

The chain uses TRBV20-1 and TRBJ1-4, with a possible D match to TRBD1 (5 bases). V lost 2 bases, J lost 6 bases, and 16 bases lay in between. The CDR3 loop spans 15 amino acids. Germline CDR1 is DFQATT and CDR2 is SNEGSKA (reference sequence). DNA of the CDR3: TGCAGTGCTAGACCCGCCGGGGCTTGGGATGAAAAACTGTTTTTT. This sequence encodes CSARPAGAWDEKLFF.

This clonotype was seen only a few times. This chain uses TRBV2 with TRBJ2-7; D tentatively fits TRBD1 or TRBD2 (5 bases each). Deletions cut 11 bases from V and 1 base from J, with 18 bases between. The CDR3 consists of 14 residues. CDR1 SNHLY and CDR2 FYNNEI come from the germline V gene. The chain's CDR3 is CAGQMGDPSYEQYF. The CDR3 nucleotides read TGTGCCGGTCAAATGGGGGACCCTTCCTACGAGCAGTACTTC.

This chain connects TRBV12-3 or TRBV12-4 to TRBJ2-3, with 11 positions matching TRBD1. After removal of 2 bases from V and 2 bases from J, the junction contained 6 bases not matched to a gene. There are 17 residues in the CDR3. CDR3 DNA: TGTGCCAGCAGTTTATATCCGGGACAGGGGGACACAGATACGCAGTATTTT. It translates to CASSLYPGQGDTDTQYF.

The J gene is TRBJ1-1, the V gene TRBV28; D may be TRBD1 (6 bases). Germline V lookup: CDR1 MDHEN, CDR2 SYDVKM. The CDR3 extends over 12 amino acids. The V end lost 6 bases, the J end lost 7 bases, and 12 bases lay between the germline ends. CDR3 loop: CASRPDRFEAFF. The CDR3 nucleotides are TGTGCCAGCAGACCGGACAGATTTGAAGCTTTCTTT.

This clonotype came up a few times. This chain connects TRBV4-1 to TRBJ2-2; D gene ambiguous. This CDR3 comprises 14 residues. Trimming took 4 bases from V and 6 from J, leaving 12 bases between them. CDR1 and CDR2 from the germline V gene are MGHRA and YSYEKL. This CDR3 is CASSPPLGSGELFF. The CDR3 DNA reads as TGCGCCAGCAGCCCTCCGCTAGGGTCCGGGGAGCTGTTTTTT.

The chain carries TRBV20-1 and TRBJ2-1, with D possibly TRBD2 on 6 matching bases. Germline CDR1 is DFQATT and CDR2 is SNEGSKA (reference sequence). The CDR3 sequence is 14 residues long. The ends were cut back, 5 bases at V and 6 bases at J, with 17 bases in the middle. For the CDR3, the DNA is TGCAGTGCTGGGTTTGGCGGGAACCTCAATGAGCAGTTCTTC. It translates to CSAGFGGNLNEQFF.

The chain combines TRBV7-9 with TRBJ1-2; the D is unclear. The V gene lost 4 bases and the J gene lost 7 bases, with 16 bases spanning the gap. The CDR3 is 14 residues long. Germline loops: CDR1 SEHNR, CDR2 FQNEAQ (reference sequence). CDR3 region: CASSSGRPWGGYTF. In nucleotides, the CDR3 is TGTGCCAGCAGCTCAGGACGGCCTTGGGGTGGCTACACCTTC.

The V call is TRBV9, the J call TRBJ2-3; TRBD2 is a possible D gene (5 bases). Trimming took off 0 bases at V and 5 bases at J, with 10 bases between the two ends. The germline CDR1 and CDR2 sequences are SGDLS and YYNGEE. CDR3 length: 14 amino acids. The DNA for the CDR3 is TGTGCCAGCAGCGTAGGAGGGATGGGAGATACGCAGTATTTT. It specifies CASSVGGMGDTQYF.

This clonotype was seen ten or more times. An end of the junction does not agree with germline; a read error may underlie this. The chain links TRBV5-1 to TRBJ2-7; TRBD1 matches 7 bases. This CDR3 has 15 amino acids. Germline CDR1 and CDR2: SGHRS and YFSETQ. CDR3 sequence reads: CASSLVGDSSYEQYF. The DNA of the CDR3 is TGTGCCAGCAGTCTAGTGGGGGACAGCTCCTACGAGCAGTACTTC.

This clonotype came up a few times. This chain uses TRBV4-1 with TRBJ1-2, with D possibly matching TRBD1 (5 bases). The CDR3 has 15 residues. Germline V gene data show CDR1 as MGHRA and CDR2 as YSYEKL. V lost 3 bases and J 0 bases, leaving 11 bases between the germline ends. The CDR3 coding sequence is TGCGCCAGCAGCCACCGGGACGGCCCTAACTATGGCTACACCTTC. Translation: CASSHRDGPNYGYTF.

CDR3 bases: TGTGCCAGCAGCCTTAATCAAGCGCAGGAGACCCAGTTCTTC. Its protein product is CASSLNQAQETQFF. The chain carries TRBV7-2 and TRBJ2-1; D call uncertain. The CDR3 covers 14 residues. Germline loops: CDR1 SGHTA, CDR2 FQGNSA. V dropped 5 bases and J dropped 13 bases, with 21 bases sitting between them.

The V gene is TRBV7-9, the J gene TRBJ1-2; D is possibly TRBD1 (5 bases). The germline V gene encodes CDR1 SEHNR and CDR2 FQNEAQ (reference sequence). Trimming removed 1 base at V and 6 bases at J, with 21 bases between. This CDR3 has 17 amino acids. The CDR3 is CASSLEGWALQGDGYTF. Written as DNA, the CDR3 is TGTGCCAGCAGCTTAGAAGGATGGGCCCTTCAGGGAGATGGCTACACCTTC.

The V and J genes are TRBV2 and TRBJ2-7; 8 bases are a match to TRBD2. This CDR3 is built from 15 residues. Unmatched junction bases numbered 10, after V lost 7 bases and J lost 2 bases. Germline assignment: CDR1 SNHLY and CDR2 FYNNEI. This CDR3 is CASNTGGRSPYEQYF. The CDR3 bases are TGTGCCAGCAATACGGGCGGGAGGTCTCCCTACGAGCAGTACTTC.

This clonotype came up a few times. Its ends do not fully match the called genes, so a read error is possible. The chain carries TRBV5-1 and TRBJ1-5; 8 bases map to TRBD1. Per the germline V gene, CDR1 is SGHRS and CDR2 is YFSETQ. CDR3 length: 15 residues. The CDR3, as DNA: TGTGCCAGCAGTCTCGCAGGGGGCTCGGGTCAGCCCCAGCATTTT. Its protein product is CASSLAGGSGQPQHF.

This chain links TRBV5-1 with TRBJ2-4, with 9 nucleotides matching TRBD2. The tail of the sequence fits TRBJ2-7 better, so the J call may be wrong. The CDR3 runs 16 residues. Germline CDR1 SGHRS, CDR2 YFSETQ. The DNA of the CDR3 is TGCGCCAGCAGCTTGAGTGGCGGGGGGGCGCCCTACGAGCAGTACTTC. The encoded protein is CASSLSGGGAPYEQYF.

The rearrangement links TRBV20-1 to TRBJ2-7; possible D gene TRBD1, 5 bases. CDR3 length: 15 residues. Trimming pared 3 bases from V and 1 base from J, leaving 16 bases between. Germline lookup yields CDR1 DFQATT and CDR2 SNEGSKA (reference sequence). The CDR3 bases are TGCAGTGCTAGGAACTGGGGCCGTCTATCCTACGAGCAGTACTTC. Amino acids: CSARNWGRLSYEQYF.

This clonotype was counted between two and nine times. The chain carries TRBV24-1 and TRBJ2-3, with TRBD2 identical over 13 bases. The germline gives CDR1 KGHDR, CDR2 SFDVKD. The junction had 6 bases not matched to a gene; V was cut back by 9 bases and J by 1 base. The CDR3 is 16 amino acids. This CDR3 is CATGTSGKAGTDTQYF. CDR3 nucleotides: TGTGCCACCGGGACTAGCGGGAAGGCTGGCACAGATACGCAGTATTTT.